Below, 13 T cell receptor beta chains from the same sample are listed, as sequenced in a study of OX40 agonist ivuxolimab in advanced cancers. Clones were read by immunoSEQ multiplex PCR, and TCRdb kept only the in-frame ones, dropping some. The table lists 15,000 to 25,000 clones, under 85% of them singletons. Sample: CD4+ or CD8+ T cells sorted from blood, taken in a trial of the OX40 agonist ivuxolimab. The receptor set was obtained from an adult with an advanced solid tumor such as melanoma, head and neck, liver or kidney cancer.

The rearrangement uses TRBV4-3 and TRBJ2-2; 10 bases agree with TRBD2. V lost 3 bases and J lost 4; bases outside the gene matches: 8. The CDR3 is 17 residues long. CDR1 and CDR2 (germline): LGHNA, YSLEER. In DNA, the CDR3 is TGCGCCAGCAGCCAGGGGTATAGCGGGGGGCGCACCGGGGAGCTGTTTTTT. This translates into CASSQGYSGGRTGELFF.

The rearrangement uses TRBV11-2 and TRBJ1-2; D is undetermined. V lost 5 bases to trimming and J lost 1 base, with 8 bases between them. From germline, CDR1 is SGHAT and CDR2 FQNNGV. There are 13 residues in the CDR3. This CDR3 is CASSPGLNYGYTF. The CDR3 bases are TGTGCCAGCAGCCCAGGACTTAACTATGGCTACACCTTC.

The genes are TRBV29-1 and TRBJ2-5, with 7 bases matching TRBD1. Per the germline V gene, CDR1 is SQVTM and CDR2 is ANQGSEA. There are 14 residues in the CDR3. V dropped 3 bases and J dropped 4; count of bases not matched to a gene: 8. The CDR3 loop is CSVEPTGEGETQYF. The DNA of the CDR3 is TGCAGCGTTGAGCCTACAGGGGAAGGAGAGACCCAGTACTTC.

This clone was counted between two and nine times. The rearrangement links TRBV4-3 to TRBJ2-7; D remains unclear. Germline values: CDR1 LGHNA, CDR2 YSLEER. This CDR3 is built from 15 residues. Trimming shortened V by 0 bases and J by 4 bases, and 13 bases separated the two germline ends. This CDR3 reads CASSQDLTDYYEQYF. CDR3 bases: TGCGCCAGCAGCCAAGATCTAACAGATTATTACGAGCAGTACTTC.

The CDR3 coding sequence is TGTGCCTGGAGCAGGGGAGCGAACACTGAAGCTTTCTTT. Amino acids: CAWSRGANTEAFF. The J gene is TRBJ1-1, the V gene TRBV30, with D perhaps matching TRBD1 (6 bases). CDR1 is GTSNPN and CDR2 is SVGIG in the germline V gene (reference sequence). The CDR3 runs 13 residues. The V and J ends lost 3 bases and 1 base respectively, with 9 bases between them.

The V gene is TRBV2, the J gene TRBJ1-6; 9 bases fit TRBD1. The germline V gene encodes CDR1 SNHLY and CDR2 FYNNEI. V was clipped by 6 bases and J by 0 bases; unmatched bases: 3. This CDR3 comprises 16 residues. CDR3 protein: CASRRQGDSYNSPLHF. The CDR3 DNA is TGTGCCAGCAGAAGACAGGGGGACTCCTATAATTCACCCCTCCACTTT.

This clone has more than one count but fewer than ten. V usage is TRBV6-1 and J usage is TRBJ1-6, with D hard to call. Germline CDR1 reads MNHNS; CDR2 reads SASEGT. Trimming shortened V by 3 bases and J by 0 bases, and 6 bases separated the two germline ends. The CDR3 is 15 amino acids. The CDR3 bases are TGTGCCAGCAGTGATAGAATCTCCTATAATTCACCCCTCCACTTT. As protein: CASSDRISYNSPLHF.

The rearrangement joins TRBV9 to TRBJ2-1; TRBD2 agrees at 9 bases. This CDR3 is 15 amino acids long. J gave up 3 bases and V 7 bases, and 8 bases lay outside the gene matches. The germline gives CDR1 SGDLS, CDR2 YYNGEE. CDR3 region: CASGLQRGVYNEQFF. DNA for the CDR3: TGTGCCAGCGGCCTGCAGCGGGGGGTCTACAATGAGCAGTTCTTC.

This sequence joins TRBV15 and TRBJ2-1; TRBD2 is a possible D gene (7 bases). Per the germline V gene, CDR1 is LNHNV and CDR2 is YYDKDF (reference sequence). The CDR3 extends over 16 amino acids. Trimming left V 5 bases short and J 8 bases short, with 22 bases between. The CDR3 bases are TGTGCCACCAGCTTAGGGGGGGGACACGCACTCTATGAGCAGTTCTTC. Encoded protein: CATSLGGGHALYEQFF. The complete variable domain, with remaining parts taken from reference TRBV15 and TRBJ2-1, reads DAMVIQNPRYQVTQFGKPVTLSCSQTLNHNVMYWYQQKSSQAPKLLFHYYDKDFNNEADTPDNFQSRRPNTSFCFLDIRSPGLGDTAMYLCATSLGGGHALYEQFFGPGTRLTVL.

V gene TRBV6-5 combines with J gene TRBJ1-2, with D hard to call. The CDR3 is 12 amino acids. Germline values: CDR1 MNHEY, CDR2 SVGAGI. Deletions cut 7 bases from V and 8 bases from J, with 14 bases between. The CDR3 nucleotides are TGTGCCAGCACCCAGGACGGACGGGGCTACACCTTC. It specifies CASTQDGRGYTF.

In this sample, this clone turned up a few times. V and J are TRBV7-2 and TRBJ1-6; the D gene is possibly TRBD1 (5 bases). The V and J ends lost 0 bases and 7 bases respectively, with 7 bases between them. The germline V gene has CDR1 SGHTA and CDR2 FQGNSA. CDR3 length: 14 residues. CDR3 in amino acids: CASSLARDNSPLHF. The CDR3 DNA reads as TGTGCCAGCAGCTTAGCGCGGGACAATTCACCCCTCCACTTT.

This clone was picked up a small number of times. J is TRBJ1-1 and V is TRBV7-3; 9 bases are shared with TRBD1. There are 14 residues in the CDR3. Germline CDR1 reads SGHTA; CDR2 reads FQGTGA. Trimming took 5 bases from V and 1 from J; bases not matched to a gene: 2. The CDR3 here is CASSTTGGNTEAFF. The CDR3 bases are TGTGCCAGCAGCACGACAGGGGGGAACACTGAAGCTTTCTTT.

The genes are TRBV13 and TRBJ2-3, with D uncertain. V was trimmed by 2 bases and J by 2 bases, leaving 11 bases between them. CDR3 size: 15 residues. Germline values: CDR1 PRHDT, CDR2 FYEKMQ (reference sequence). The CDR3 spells CASSLRVGFTDTQYF. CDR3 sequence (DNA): TGTGCCAGCAGCTTACGAGTAGGGTTCACAGATACGCAGTATTTT.